A selection of T cell receptor beta chains follows, all from one sample in a study of blood T cell repertoires in COVID-19. Method: immunoSEQ multiplex PCR; TCRdb's copy keeps in-frame clones and lacks some. The data contain around 260,000 clones, around 92% of them singletons. The sample was peripheral blood. These TCRs come from a person under 35 with COVID-19, enrolled during active disease. The CDR3 runs from the conserved cysteine through the conserved F or W. A D gene is named only where the DNA matches it firmly. Size tells how often a clone was seen (once, few, many) or the class of an expanded clone, and some rows leave it out.

abundance,d_gene,v_gene,j_gene,CDR3nt,CDR3aa
-,TRBD1,TRBV5-4,TRBJ2-5,TGTGCCAGCAGCCCCGTTGTAGGGGGGACAGGGTATGAGACCCAGTACTTC,CASSPVVGGTGYETQYF
-,-,TRBV5-1,TRBJ2-2,TGCGCCAGCAGCTTGGCCGGCGGGAAAGACACCGGGGAGCTGTTTTTT,CASSLAGGKDTGELFF
-,-,TRBV7-2,TRBJ1-2,TGTGCCAGCAGCTTACAGCAGGGTCGCTACACCTTC,CASSLQQGRYTF
-,-,TRBV6-4,TRBJ2-7,TGTGCCAGCAGTGCTGTGGAAGGGGCGAGCTCCTACGAGCAGTACTTC,CASSAVEGASSYEQYF
-,TRBD1,TRBV7-9,TRBJ2-2,TGTGCCAGCAGACTTTCTGGGACAGGGACCATTGCGAACACCGGGGAGCTGTTTTTT,CASRLSGTGTIANTGELFF
-,TRBD1,TRBV28,TRBJ2-7,TGTGCCAGCAGTTTAAGGCAGGGGGCGGGGTACGAGCAGTACTTC,CASSLRQGAGYEQYF
-,TRBD1,TRBV5-6,TRBJ1-3,TGTGCCAGCAGCCCGAGGAGGACAGGGAGGGCTGGAAACACCATATATTTT,CASSPRRTGRAGNTIYF
-,-,TRBV24-1,TRBJ2-3,TGTGCCACCAGATATTCCCCGGTGCTCTTTTTGGTTGGGTATTTT,CATRYSPVLFLVGYF
few,TRBD2,TRBV2,TRBJ2-1,TGTGCCAGCACGCGGGAGATAAGGAATGAGCAGTTCTTC,CASTREIRNEQFF
-,-,TRBV19,TRBJ2-3,TGTGCCAGTAGTATGGACTTTGCAGATACGCAGTATTTT,CASSMDFADTQYF
-,TRBD2,TRBV6-2/TRBV6-3,TRBJ2-7,TGTGCCAGCAGTTACTCGAGTCAGGGAGGGGAGCAGTACTTC,CASSYSSQGGEQYF
-,-,TRBV29-1,TRBJ1-1,TGCAGCGTTAGGAGGACAGTTCAGAACACTGAAGCTTTCTTT,CSVRRTVQNTEAFF
-,-,TRBV24-1,TRBJ2-5,TGTGCCACCAGTGATCCCGTCAGGGGTGTCGAGACCCAGTACTTC,CATSDPVRGVETQYF
-,-,TRBV5-1,TRBJ1-2,TGCGCCAGCAGCTTGGGCAGCTATGGCTACACCTTC,CASSLGSYGYTF
-,TRBD1,TRBV25-1,TRBJ2-3,TGTGCCAGCAGTGCCGGGACAGAATTCACAGATACGCAGTATTTT,CASSAGTEFTDTQYF
-,-,TRBV9,TRBJ2-1,TGTGCCAGCAGCGTAGAGAAAGGAGCGGGCCTCGTCAATGAGCAGTTCTTC,CASSVEKGAGLVNEQFF
many,-,TRBV20-1,TRBJ1-5,TGCAGTGCTAGTACCAGCCGAGGACAGCCCCAGCATTTT,CSASTSRGQPQHF
-,-,TRBV19,TRBJ2-7,TGTGCCAGTAGTGCGGCCCTGGAGGCTCCCTACGAGCAGTACTTC,CASSAALEAPYEQYF
-,-,TRBV9,TRBJ1-6,TGTGCCAGCAGCGTAGGGGACAAGGGTTTGGGTTCACCCCTCCACTTT,CASSVGDKGLGSPLHF
once,TRBD2,TRBV24-1,TRBJ2-1,TGTGCCACCAGTGACCCCTCCGGGAGGGATGAGCAGTTCTTC,CATSDPSGRDEQFF
-,-,TRBV29-1,TRBJ2-3,TGCAGCGTTGTTAGGGGGTTGAGCACAGATACGCAGTATTTT,CSVVRGLSTDTQYF
-,TRBD1,TRBV28,TRBJ2-7,TGTGCCAGCAGTCCCCGAGGACAGGGGCGACAAGTCGAGCAGTACTTC,CASSPRGQGRQVEQYF
-,TRBD1,TRBV18,TRBJ2-1,TGTGCCAGCTCACCGACAGGGGGCCTCTCCTACAATGAGCAGTTCTTC,CASSPTGGLSYNEQFF
once,TRBD2,TRBV7-9,TRBJ2-7,TGTGCCAGCATGCGAGCGGGAGGCGACGAGCAGTACTTC,CASMRAGGDEQYF
-,-,TRBV7-2,TRBJ2-7,TGTGCCAGCAGCTTGGGTCAGGGCAGGTACGAGCAGTACTTC,CASSLGQGRYEQYF
-,TRBD1,TRBV7-2,TRBJ1-2,TGTGCCAGCAGCCCTGGGACAGGGTATGGCTACACCTTC,CASSPGTGYGYTF
-,TRBD1,TRBV9,TRBJ2-7,TGTGCCAGCAGCGTCCTGGGCCAGGGGGCTCGAGAGCAGTACTTC,CASSVLGQGAREQYF
-,TRBD2,TRBV6-5,TRBJ2-1,TGTGCCAGCAGTTCGGGACTAGCGGACCGCAATGAGCAGTTCTTC,CASSSGLADRNEQFF
-,TRBD2,TRBV7-3,TRBJ2-2,TGTGCCAGCAGCTCCGGACTAGCCGGGGAGCTGTTTTTT,CASSSGLAGELFF
-,-,TRBV20-1,TRBJ2-7,TGCAGTGCTCGGACAGAGCAGTACTTC,CSARTEQYF
-,-,TRBV24-1,TRBJ1-6,TGTGCCACCAGTGACGGCGGTTCACCCCTCCACTTT,CATSDGGSPLHF
-,-,TRBV11-2,TRBJ2-1,TGTGCCAGCAGCTACAAGCGACAGGTTTCCTACAATGAGCAGTTCTTC,CASSYKRQVSYNEQFF
-,TRBD1,TRBV19,TRBJ2-7,TGTGCCAGCCACCGGGACAGGCCCTACGAGCAGTACTTC,CASHRDRPYEQYF
-,-,TRBV11-2,TRBJ2-7,TGTGCCAGCAGCTTAGGGGTAGCTTCCTACGAGCAGTACTTC,CASSLGVASYEQYF
-,-,TRBV19,TRBJ2-7,TGTGCCAGTAGTATAGTCCTTGGAGCCTTCTACGAGCAGTACTTC,CASSIVLGAFYEQYF
-,TRBD2,TRBV6-2/TRBV6-3,TRBJ2-2,TGTGCCAGCAGTTACCTGTTAGCGGGAGGGCCGGGAACCGGGGAGCTGTTTTTT,CASSYLLAGGPGTGELFF
once,TRBD1,TRBV28,TRBJ1-4,TGTGCCAGCAGCCGATGGGCGGGACAGGGGTTTAATGAAAAACTGTTTTTT,CASSRWAGQGFNEKLFF
once,-,TRBV12-5,TRBJ2-7,TGTGCTAGTGGTCTTCCCGGGGTGTCGTCGAGCGAGCAGTACTTC,CASGLPGVSSSEQYF
-,-,TRBV14,TRBJ2-3,TGTGCCAGCAGCCAAGGGCTAGACTCTAGCACAGATACGCAGTATTTT,CASSQGLDSSTDTQYF
-,TRBD1,TRBV5-1,TRBJ1-6,TGCGCCAGCAGCTTGGACGGACAGGGAAATTCACCCCTCCACTTT,CASSLDGQGNSPLHF
-,-,TRBV13,TRBJ1-2,TGTGCCAGCCAGGGGAGCTTGAGGTCCTATGGCTACACCTTC,CASQGSLRSYGYTF
-,TRBD1,TRBV24-1,TRBJ2-2,TGTGCCACCAGTGATTTTCCTTTGCAGGGGGACACCGGGGAGCTGTTTTTT,CATSDFPLQGDTGELFF
-,TRBD2,TRBV19,TRBJ2-1,TGTGCCAGTAGTCTCACCGGGACTAGCGGGAGTTATGAGCAGTTCTTC,CASSLTGTSGSYEQFF
once,-,TRBV30,TRBJ2-5,TGTGCCTGGGGGGAGGGCAGGGGGCTTGGGACCCAGTACTTC,CAWGEGRGLGTQYF
-,-,TRBV9,TRBJ1-3,TGTGCCAGCAGCGTAGCCGCCCGCGCAGGGAGGCATAACACCATATATTTT,CASSVAARAGRHNTIYF
-,-,TRBV6-5,TRBJ2-3,TGTGCCAGCAGCCGCGGGACTCCAGACGACGATACGCAGTATTTT,CASSRGTPDDDTQYF
-,TRBD2,TRBV6-5,TRBJ2-1,TGTGCCAGCAGAGCCTTAGCGGGTTCCTACAATGAGCAGTTCTTC,CASRALAGSYNEQFF
-,TRBD1,TRBV5-1,TRBJ2-7,TGCGCCAGCAGCAGGACACAGGGGGCCTACGAGCAGTACTTC,CASSRTQGAYEQYF
few,-,TRBV14,TRBJ1-1,TGTGCCAGCAGCCAGGTCAGCGCGAAGGCTGAAGCTTTCTTT,CASSQVSAKAEAFF
-,-,TRBV25-1,TRBJ1-1,TGTGCCAGCAGTGAGAGGCAGGGAGGGATCACTGAAGCTTTCTTT,CASSERQGGITEAFF
-,-,TRBV27,TRBJ1-1,TGTGCCAGCAGTTATTCGGGGGGCAGGGGCCAAGCTTTCTTT,CASSYSGGRGQAFF
-,-,TRBV29-1,TRBJ2-3,TGCAGCGTTGCCGGGGGCACAGATACGCAGTATTTT,CSVAGGTDTQYF
-,TRBD1,TRBV7-3,TRBJ2-5,TGTGCCAGCAGCTTAGCGGTCGGGACAGAAGAGACCCAGTACTTC,CASSLAVGTEETQYF
-,TRBD2,TRBV5-1,TRBJ2-7,TGCGCCAGCAGCTCATTAGCGGGAGCCTACGAGCAGTACTTC,CASSSLAGAYEQYF
-,TRBD1,TRBV25-1,TRBJ2-7,TGTGCCAGCAGTGAACCGGGACAGGGCTACGAGCAGTACTTC,CASSEPGQGYEQYF
-,TRBD1,TRBV15,TRBJ1-6,TGTGCCACCAGCAGACGCGGACAGGGTGATTCACCCCTCCACTTT,CATSRRGQGDSPLHF
-,-,TRBV18,TRBJ2-1,TGTGCCAGCTCCCCACCCCGGGACAATGAGCAGTTCTTC,CASSPPRDNEQFF